This passage covers 20 T cell receptor beta chains from one sample sequenced in a study. TCRdb re-derived calls from the reads in MiXCR, one entry per CDR3 protein. The sample has 4,100 or so distinct CDR3 sequences, over 9.5% seen once. The sample consisted of CD4+ T cells from synovial fluid. The receptors originated from a human donor with rheumatoid arthritis.

V is TRBV10-3 and J is TRBJ2-7; 9 nucleotides align to TRBD2. Germline V gene lookup returns CDR1 ENHRY and CDR2 SYGVKD. The CDR3 is 15 amino acids. J lost 3 bases, V lost 0 bases, and 3 bases had no gene match. Written as DNA, the CDR3 is TGTGCCATCAGTGAGTCTCTAGCGGGACACTACGAGCAGTACTTC. This sequence encodes CAISESLAGHYEQYF.

In the case of this clonotype: Being one base from a much bigger clone, this may be a read error. The DNA for the CDR3 is TGTGCCAGCTCACCGGGCTTACAGGCTATGAACACTGAATCTTTCTTT. The encoded protein is CASSPGLQAMNTESFF. The chain recombines TRBV18 with TRBJ1-1; a possible D gene is TRBD1 (5 bases). This CDR3 has 16 amino acids. Germline V lookup: CDR1 KGHSH, CDR2 LQKENI.

V is TRBV29-1 and J is TRBJ1-1; TRBD1 aligns across 12 bases. The germline V gene encodes CDR1 SQVTM and CDR2 ANQGSEA. There are 22 residues in the CDR3. In DNA, the CDR3 is TGCAGGGCCTCGAACTCGAACAGGGACAGGGGGCGAACTGGAGGGGGGAACACTGAAGCTTTCTTT. This codes for CRASNSNRDRGRTGGGNTEAFF.

In its sample, this clonotype was seen many times. The chain links TRBV5-5 to TRBJ2-1, with no clear D. Germline assignment: CDR1 SGHKS and CDR2 YYEKEE (reference sequence). Trimming took 0 bases from V and 0 from J, leaving 10 bases between them. This CDR3 has 16 residues. The CDR3 region has the DNA TGTGCCAGCAGCTTGGATCTCGAGAGCTCCTACAATGAGCAGTTCTTC. Protein product: CASSLDLESSYNEQFF.

There are many counts of this clonotype. The genes are TRBV11-2 and TRBJ2-3; D possibly corresponds to TRBD1 (6 bases). The germline V gene has CDR1 SGHAT and CDR2 FQNNGV. The V gene lost 1 base and the J gene lost 1 base, with 12 bases spanning the gap. The CDR3 totals 16 residues. The CDR3 is CASSLVWGPRTDTQYF. CDR3 nucleotides: TGTGCCAGCAGCTTAGTCTGGGGGCCCCGCACAGATACGCAGTATTTT.

V usage is TRBV28 and J usage is TRBJ1-6, with D perhaps TRBD1 (5 bases). CDR3 length equals 12 residues. Trimming shortened V by 6 bases and J by 10 bases, and 10 bases separated the two germline ends. Per germline, CDR1 MDHEN and CDR2 SYDVKM. For the CDR3, the DNA is TGTGCCAGCAGGGGGGGGGTCTCACCCCTCCACTTT. It is translated as CASRGGVSPLHF.

This clonotype is termed medium-sized. The V and J genes are TRBV6-2 or TRBV6-3 and TRBJ1-1; 8 nucleotides match TRBD1. The J segment lost 1 base and the V segment lost 6 bases, leaving 4 bases of the junction unmatched. The CDR3 consists of 14 residues. The germline V gene has CDR1 MNHEY and CDR2 SVGEGT. CDR3 DNA sequence: TGTGCCAGCAGAGGAGGACAGGGGAACACTGAAGCTTTCTTT. Translated: CASRGGQGNTEAFF.

As regards this clonotype: One base away lies a much larger clone, so this may be a sequencing read error. The chain employs TRBV4-1 and TRBJ1-4; a weak D match, TRBD1 (5 bases). The CDR3 runs to 16 residues. Germline lookup yields CDR1 MGHRA and CDR2 YSYEKL. Here the CDR3 reads CASSLSEGRLNEKLSF. The CDR3 region has the DNA TGCGCCAGCAGCCTGTCCGAGGGGAGACTTAATGAAAAACTGTCTTTT.

This clonotype was counted ten times or more. This chain links TRBV20-1 with TRBJ2-4; D may correspond to TRBD1 or TRBD2 (7 bases each). V was cut by 6 bases and J by 6 bases, with 18 bases left in between. The CDR3 loop spans 14 amino acids. CDR1 DFQATT and CDR2 SNEGSKA come from the germline V gene (reference sequence). In nucleotides, the CDR3 is TGCAGTGCGCCCTACAGGGGAGGGAGAAACATTCAGTACTTC. Encoded protein: CSAPYRGGRNIQYF.

Relative to its sample, this clonotype is medium-sized. The chain has TRBV20-1 and TRBJ2-7, with D possibly called TRBD1 or TRBD2 (5 bases each). The CDR3 has 12 residues. V was pared by 6 bases and J by 3 bases, with 12 bases between. Germline-derived CDR1 and CDR2 are DFQATT and SNEGSKA (reference sequence). The CDR3 bases are TGCAGTGCCCGGGACGCCAGCTACGAGCAGTACTTC. Its translation: CSARDASYEQYF.

As concerns this clonotype: A read error is likely here: a far larger clone is one base away. The gene calls are TRBV7-9 and TRBJ2-5; D not certain. CDR3 length: 15 amino acids. Germline loops: CDR1 SEHNR, CDR2 FQNEAQ (reference sequence). The CDR3 sequence is CTSSAPRALQETQYF. The CDR3 DNA sequence: TGTACCAGCAGCGCGCCCCGGGCCTTACAAGAGACCCAGTACTTC.

In this sample, this clonotype is large. The CDR3 reads CASRPGGAQIEQYF. CDR3 nucleotide sequence: TGTGCCAGCAGGCCTGGGGGGGCTCAGATCGAGCAGTACTTC. V gene TRBV7-9 combines with J gene TRBJ2-7; tentative D call: TRBD2 (7 bases). The germline V and J ends were trimmed by 6 bases and 6 bases, with 18 bases remaining between them. Germline V lookup: CDR1 SEHNR, CDR2 FQNEAQ (reference sequence). This CDR3 is 14 amino acids long. The variable domain in full, with the rest retrieved from reference TRBV7-9 and TRBJ2-7, is DTGVSQNPRHKITKRGQNVTFRCDPISEHNRLYWYRQTLGQGPEFLTYFQNEAQLEKSRLLSDRFSAERPKGSFSTLEIQRTEQGDSAMYLCASRPGGAQIEQYFGPGTRLTVT.

This clonotype came up many times. This rearrangement joins TRBV6-1 to TRBJ2-7, with 8 bases that match TRBD1. Germline V lookup: CDR1 MNHNS, CDR2 SASEGT. The CDR3 is 14 amino acids. Germline trimming cut 5 bases from V and 3 bases from J; bases unmatched to any gene: 6. CDR3 DNA sequence: TGTGCCAGCAGTTCGGGACAGGTGGGCTACGAGCAGTACTTC. Its translation is CASSSGQVGYEQYF.

As for this clonotype: A clone one base away is much larger, so this may be a read error. The chain combines TRBV10-3 with TRBJ2-6; no clear D. This CDR3 is 13 amino acids long. Trimming left V 5 bases short and J 1 base short, with 3 bases between. CDR1 ENHRY and CDR2 SYGVKD come from the germline V gene. CDR3 in amino acids: CAISLSGANVLTF. CDR3 nucleotides: TGTGCCATCAGTTTATCTGGGGCCAACGTCCTGACTTTC.

In its sample, this clonotype is medium-sized. V is TRBV12-3 or TRBV12-4 and J is TRBJ1-5, with D perhaps matching TRBD1 (5 bases). The ends were cut back, 2 bases at V and 0 bases at J, with 26 bases in the middle. CDR3 size: 21 residues. The chain's CDR3 is CASSLRTPLRQRGVSNQPQHF. Written as DNA, the CDR3 is TGTGCCAGCAGTTTAAGAACCCCCCTTCGGCAGCGAGGGGTTAGCAATCAGCCCCAGCATTTT.

In its sample, this clonotype ranks as large. This chain connects TRBV7-2 to TRBJ1-4; D is unclear. V was clipped by 5 bases and J by 7 bases, with 8 bases between them. The CDR3 is made up of 12 amino acids. CDR1 and CDR2 (germline): SGHTA, FQGNSA. CDR3 in DNA: TGTGCCAGCAGCATACGACGTGAAAAACTGTTTTTT. Residues: CASSIRREKLFF.

This clonotype is medium-sized in the sample. V is TRBV6-5 and J is TRBJ2-3, with 8 bases aligning to TRBD2. Trimming cost V 2 bases and J 9 bases; bases outside gene matches: 7. The germline V gene has CDR1 MNHEY and CDR2 SVGAGI. CDR3 length: 14 residues. This CDR3 reads CASSYGQREYTQYF. The CDR3 nucleotides are TGTGCCAGCAGTTACGGACAGCGGGAGTACACGCAGTATTTT.

The chain couples TRBV5-1 to TRBJ2-7, with TRBD1 matching over 11 bases. This CDR3 is 16 amino acids long. Per germline, CDR1 SGHRS and CDR2 YFSETQ. Trimming at V came to 2 bases and at J to 4 bases, leaving 8 bases not matched to a gene. The CDR3 DNA is TGCGCCAGCAGCTTCACTGGACAGGGGGCAGGGTACGAGCAGTACTTC. Amino acid sequence: CASSFTGQGAGYEQYF.

This chain links TRBV7-2 with TRBJ2-7; 7 bases align to TRBD2. J lost 7 bases, V lost 1 base, and 1 base had no gene match. The CDR3 loop spans 12 amino acids. CDR1 is SGHTA and CDR2 is FQGNSA in the germline V gene. The CDR3 DNA reads TGTGCCAGCAGCTTAGAAGCGGGGGAGCAGTACTTC. Its translation: CASSLEAGEQYF.

This clonotype appeared a few times. V is TRBV29-1 and J is TRBJ1-2, with TRBD1 identical over 7 bases. This CDR3 has 12 amino acids. V trimming: 6 bases; J trimming: 8 bases; junction bases outside the gene matches: 9. The germline V gene encodes CDR1 SQVTM and CDR2 ANQGSEA. CDR3 sequence: CSVRDREGGYTF. Written as DNA, the CDR3 is TGCAGCGTCCGCGACAGGGAGGGGGGCTACACCTTC.